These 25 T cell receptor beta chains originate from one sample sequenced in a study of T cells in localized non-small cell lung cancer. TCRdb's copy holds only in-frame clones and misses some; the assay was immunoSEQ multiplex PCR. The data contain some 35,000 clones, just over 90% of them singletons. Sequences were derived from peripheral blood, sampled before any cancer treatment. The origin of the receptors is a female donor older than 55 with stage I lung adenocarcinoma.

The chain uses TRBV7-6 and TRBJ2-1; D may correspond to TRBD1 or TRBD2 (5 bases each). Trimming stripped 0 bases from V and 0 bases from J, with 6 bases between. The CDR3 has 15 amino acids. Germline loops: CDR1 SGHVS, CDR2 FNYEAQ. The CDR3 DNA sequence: TGTGCCAGCAGCTTAGCGGGGGTCTCCTACAATGAGCAGTTCTTC. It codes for CASSLAGVSYNEQFF.

The CDR3 sequence: CASSLFLDAAGKQYF. CDR3 nucleotide sequence: TGCGCCAGCAGCTTATTTTTGGATGCGGCCGGGAAGCAGTACTTC. The chain is built from TRBV5-1 and TRBJ2-7; D is possibly TRBD2 (5 bases). The CDR3 runs 15 residues. Per the germline V gene, CDR1 is SGHRS and CDR2 is YFSETQ. The germline V and J ends were trimmed by 2 bases and 8 bases, with 20 bases remaining between them.

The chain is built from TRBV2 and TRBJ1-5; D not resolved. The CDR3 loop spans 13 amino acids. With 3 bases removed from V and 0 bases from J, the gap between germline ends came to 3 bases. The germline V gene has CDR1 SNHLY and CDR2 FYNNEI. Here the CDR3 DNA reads TGTGCCAGCAGTGAGTTTAGCAATCAGCCCCAGCATTTT. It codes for CASSEFSNQPQHF.

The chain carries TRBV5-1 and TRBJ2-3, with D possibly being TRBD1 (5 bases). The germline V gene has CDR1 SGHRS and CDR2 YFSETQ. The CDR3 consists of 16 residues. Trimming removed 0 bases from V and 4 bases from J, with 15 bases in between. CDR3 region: CASSLEGQRGADTQYF. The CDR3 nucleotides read TGCGCCAGCAGCTTGGAGGGGCAAAGGGGTGCAGATACGCAGTATTTT.

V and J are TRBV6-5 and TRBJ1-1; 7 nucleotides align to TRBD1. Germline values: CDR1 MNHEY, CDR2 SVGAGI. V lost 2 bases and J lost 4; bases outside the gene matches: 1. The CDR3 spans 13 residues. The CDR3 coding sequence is TGTGCCAGCAGTTACGACAGGGCCACTGAAGCTTTCTTT. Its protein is CASSYDRATEAFF.

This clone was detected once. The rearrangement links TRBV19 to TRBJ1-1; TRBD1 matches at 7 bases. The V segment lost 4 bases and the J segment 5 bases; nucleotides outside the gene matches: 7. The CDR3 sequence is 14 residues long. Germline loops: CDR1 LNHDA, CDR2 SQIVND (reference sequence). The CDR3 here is CASSTRQGWTEAFF. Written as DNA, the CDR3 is TGTGCCAGTAGTACTCGACAGGGTTGGACTGAAGCTTTCTTT.

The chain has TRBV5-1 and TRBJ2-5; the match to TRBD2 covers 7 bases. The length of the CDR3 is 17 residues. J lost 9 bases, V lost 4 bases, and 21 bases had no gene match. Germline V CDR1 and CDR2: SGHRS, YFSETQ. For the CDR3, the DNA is TGCGCCAGCAGCCCCGGGATAGCGGGCGGTCCCTGGGAGGCCCAGTACTTC. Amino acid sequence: CASSPGIAGGPWEAQYF.

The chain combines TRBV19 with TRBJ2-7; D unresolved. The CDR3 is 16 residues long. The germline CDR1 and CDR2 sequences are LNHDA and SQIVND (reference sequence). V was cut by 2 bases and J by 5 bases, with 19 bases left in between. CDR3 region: CASSIRVNRAPNEQYF. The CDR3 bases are TGTGCCAGTAGTATAAGGGTAAACCGCGCTCCTAACGAGCAGTACTTC.

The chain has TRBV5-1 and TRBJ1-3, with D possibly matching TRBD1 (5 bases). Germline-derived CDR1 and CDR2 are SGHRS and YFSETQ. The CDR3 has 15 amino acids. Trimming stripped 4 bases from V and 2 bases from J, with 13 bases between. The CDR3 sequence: CASSAQGSAGNTIYF. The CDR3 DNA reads TGCGCCAGCAGCGCGCAGGGCTCGGCTGGAAACACCATATATTTT.

The CDR3 loop reads CASSLGYRGRGYTF. In DNA form, the CDR3 reads TGTGCCAGCAGCTTAGGGTACAGGGGGAGAGGCTACACCTTC. The chain has TRBV7-6 and TRBJ1-2; 8 bases agree with TRBD1. V lost 1 base to trimming and J lost 8 bases; unmatched junction nucleotides: 6. Germline CDR1 SGHVS, CDR2 FNYEAQ. The CDR3 length is 14 residues.

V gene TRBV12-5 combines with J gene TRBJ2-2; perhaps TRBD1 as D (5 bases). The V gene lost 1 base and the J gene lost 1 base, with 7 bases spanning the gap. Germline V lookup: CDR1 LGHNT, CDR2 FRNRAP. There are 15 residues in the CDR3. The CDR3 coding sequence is TGTGCTAGTGGTTTGGAGGGGATGAACACCGGGGAGCTGTTTTTT. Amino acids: CASGLEGMNTGELFF.

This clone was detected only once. CDR3 DNA sequence: TGTGCCAGCAGCCGCCGGGCGGACGCCAACGTCCTGACTTTC. Its protein product is CASSRRADANVLTF. The J gene is TRBJ2-6, the V gene TRBV13; D unresolved. CDR3 length: 14 residues. Germline values: CDR1 PRHDT, CDR2 FYEKMQ (reference sequence). V shed 5 bases and J shed 7 bases, with 12 bases lying between them.

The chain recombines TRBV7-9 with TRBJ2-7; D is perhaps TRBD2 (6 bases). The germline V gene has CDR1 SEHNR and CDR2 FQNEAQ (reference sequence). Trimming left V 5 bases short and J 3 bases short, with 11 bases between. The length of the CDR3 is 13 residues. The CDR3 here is CASSPRGNYEQYV. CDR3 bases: TGTGCCAGCAGCCCCCGCGGGAACTACGAGCAGTACGTC.

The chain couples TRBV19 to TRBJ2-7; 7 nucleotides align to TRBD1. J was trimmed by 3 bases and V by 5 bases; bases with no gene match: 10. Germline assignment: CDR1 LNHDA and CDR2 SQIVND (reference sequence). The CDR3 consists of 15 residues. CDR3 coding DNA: TGTGCCAGTAGTCCTCGGGCAGGGGGTAGCTACGAGCAGTACTTC. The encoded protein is CASSPRAGGSYEQYF.

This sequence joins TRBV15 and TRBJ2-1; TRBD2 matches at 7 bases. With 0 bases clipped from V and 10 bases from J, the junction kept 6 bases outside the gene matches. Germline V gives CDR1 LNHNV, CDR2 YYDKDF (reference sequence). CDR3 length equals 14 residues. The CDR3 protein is CATSRDLVGGEQFF. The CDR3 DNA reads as TGTGCCACCAGCAGAGATCTCGTCGGGGGGGAGCAGTTCTTC.

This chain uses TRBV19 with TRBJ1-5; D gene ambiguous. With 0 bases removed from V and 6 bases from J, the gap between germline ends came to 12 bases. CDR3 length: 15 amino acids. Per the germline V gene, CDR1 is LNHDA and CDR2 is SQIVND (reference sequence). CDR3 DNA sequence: TGTGCCAGTAGTATAGATGCTAGGCGGGGTCAGCCCCAGCATTTT. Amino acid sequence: CASSIDARRGQPQHF.

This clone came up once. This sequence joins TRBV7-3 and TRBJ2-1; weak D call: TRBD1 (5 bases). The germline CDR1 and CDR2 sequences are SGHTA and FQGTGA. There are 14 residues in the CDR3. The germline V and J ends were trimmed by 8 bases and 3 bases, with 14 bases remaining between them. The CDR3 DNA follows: TGTGCCAGCGGGGCTGGGGTGGGCTACAATGAGCAGTTCTTC. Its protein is CASGAGVGYNEQFF.

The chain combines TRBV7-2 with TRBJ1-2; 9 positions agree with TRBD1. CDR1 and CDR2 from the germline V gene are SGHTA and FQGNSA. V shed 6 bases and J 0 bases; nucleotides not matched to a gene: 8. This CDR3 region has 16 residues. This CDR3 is CASSWTGEPSNYGYTF. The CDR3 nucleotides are TGTGCCAGCAGTTGGACAGGGGAACCCTCTAACTATGGCTACACCTTC.

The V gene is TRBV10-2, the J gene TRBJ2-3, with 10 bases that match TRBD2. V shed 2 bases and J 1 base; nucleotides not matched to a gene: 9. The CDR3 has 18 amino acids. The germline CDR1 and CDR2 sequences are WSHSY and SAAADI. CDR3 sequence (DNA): TGCGCCAGCAGTGAGGGGGGGGCTAGCGGGGGTGGCACAGATACGCAGTATTTT. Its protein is CASSEGGASGGGTDTQYF.

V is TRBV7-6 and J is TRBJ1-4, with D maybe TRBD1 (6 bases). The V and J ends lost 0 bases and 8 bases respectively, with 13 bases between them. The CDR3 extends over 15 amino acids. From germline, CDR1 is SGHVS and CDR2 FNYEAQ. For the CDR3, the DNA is TGTGCCAGCAGCTTAGCTAGCAGGGGATACGAAAAACTGTTTTTT. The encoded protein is CASSLASRGYEKLFF.

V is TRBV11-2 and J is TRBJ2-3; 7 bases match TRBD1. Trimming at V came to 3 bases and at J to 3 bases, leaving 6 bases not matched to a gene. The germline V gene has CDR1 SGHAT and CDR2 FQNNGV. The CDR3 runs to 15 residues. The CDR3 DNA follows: TGTGCCAGCAGCTTTGAGAGGGGGCGAACAGATACGCAGTATTTT. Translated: CASSFERGRTDTQYF.

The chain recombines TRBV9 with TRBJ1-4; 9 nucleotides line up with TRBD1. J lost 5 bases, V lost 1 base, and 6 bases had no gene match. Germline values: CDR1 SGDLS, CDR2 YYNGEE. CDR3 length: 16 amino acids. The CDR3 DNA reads TGTGCCAGCAGCGTAAACGTAGGACAGGGGAATGAAAAACTGTTTTTT. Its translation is CASSVNVGQGNEKLFF.

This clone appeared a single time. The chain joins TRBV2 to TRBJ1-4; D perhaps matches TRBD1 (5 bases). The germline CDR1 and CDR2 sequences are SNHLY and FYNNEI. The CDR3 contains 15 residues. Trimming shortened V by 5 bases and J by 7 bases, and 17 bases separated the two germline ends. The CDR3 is CASSPRPGEIEKLFF. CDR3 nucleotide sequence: TGTGCCAGCAGTCCGCGGCCGGGGGAGATTGAAAAACTGTTTTTT.

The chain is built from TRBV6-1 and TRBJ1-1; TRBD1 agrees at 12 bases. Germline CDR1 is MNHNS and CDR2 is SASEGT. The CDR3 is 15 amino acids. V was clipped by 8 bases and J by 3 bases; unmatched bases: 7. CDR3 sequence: CASCGDRGRDTEAFF. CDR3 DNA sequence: TGTGCCAGCTGTGGGGACAGGGGGCGAGACACTGAAGCTTTCTTT.

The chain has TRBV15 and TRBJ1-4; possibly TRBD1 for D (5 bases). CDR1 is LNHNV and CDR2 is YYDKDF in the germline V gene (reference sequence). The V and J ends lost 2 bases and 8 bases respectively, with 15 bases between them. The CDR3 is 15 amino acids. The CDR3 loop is CATSRLPGREEKLFF. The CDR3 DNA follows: TGTGCCACCAGCAGACTTCCAGGGCGGGAGGAAAAACTGTTTTTT.